This T cell receptor (beta chain) was observed in a study of response to subunit inactivated influenza vaccine. Germline trimming cut 5 bases from V and 1 base from J; bases unmatched to any gene: 7. The CDR3 is 15 residues long. TCRdb fed the RT-PCR reads into MiXCR, producing one record per CDR3 protein. The sample contains about 800,000 distinct CDR3 sequences, approximately 21% of which appear only once. The study, taken as a whole, reports: Only a handful of new T cells, the authors suggested, are recruited with each seasonal influenza vaccination.

This clonotype was seen a few times. The antigen is undetermined. This material consisted of PBMCs from blood, taken 4 to 6 days after vaccination. The origin of this receptor is a man aged 45-65 years who received an inactivated influenza vaccine. V usage is TRBV12-3 or TRBV12-4 and J usage is TRBJ2-7, with TRBD1 identical over 8 bases. The CDR3 loop is CASSPDRGRSYEQYF. In DNA form, the CDR3 reads TGTGCCAGCAGTCCCGACAGGGGAAGGTCCTACGAGCAGTACTTC.